These T cell receptor beta chains were read from a single sample in a study of OX40 agonist ivuxolimab in advanced cancers. TCRdb's table, derived via immunoSEQ multiplex PCR, lists solely in-frame clones and lacks some. The sample lists 59,000 or so clones, approximately 87% occurring once. Sequencing was performed on CD4+ or CD8+ T cells sorted from blood, taken in a trial of the OX40 agonist ivuxolimab. The receptor set was obtained from an adult with an advanced solid tumor such as melanoma, head and neck, liver or kidney cancer. The CDR3 runs from the conserved cysteine through the conserved F or W. The D gene is left open where the match is weak. Clone size appears in some rows only: once, few, many, or a class for an expanded clone.

v_gene	abundance	d_gene	j_gene	CDR3aa	CDR3nt
TRBV28	.	TRBD1	TRBJ1-1	CASSFTGQRNTEAFF	TGTGCCAGCAGTTTTACGGGACAGAGAAACACTGAAGCTTTCTTT
TRBV14	.	.	TRBJ2-1	CASSQDRGWTYNEQFF	TGTGCCAGCAGCCAAGATCGGGGGTGGACCTACAATGAGCAGTTCTTC
TRBV30	.	.	TRBJ1-1	CASYRDGMNTEAFF	TGTGCTTCGTACAGGGACGGGATGAACACTGAAGCTTTCTTT
TRBV29-1	.	.	TRBJ1-4	CSVDLRVGEKLFF	TGCAGCGTTGATCTCAGGGTGGGTGAAAAACTGTTTTTT
TRBV7-2	.	.	TRBJ2-1	CASSLAPGTVNNEQFF	TGTGCCAGCAGCTTAGCCCCCGGGACCGTGAACAATGAGCAGTTCTTC
TRBV28	.	.	TRBJ2-1	CASSLDSNEQFF	TGTGCCAGCAGTTTAGACAGCAATGAGCAGTTCTTC
TRBV28	once	TRBD1	TRBJ1-2	CASSNRDRAFYGYTF	TGTGCCAGCAGTAACCGGGACAGGGCCTTCTATGGCTACACCTTC
TRBV10-3	few	.	TRBJ2-5	CAISEFSGQETQYF	TGTGCCATCAGTGAGTTCTCAGGGCAAGAGACCCAGTACTTC
TRBV29-1	.	.	TRBJ1-3	CSVIGPTRFSGNTIYF	TGCAGCGTTATCGGGCCTACAAGGTTCTCTGGAAACACCATATATTTT
TRBV11-2	.	.	TRBJ1-3	CASSPGLSGNTIYF	TGTGCCAGCAGCCCGGGGTTAAGTGGAAACACCATATATTTT
TRBV6-1	.	.	TRBJ2-1	CASSEGTLSESGEQFF	TGTGCCAGCAGTGAAGGGACGCTTAGCGAGTCGGGTGAGCAGTTCTTC
TRBV2	.	.	TRBJ2-1	CASSGVDFSYNEQFF	TGTGCCAGCAGTGGGGTAGACTTTTCCTACAATGAGCAGTTCTTC
TRBV6-1	.	.	TRBJ2-2	CASRPNTGELFF	TGTGCCAGCAGGCCGAACACCGGGGAGCTGTTTTTT
TRBV5-1	once	.	TRBJ2-2	CASSLGRISATGELFF	TGCGCCAGCAGCTTGGGACGGATTTCAGCCACCGGGGAGCTGTTTTTT
TRBV29-1	.	.	TRBJ2-5	CSVEGTQYF	TGCAGCGTGGAAGGGACCCAGTACTTC
TRBV30	.	.	TRBJ1-1	CAWNIPGLNTEAFF	TGTGCCTGGAACATCCCGGGATTGAACACTGAAGCTTTCTTT
TRBV28	.	.	TRBJ1-5	CASRYRWASNQPQHF	TGTGCCAGCAGGTACAGGTGGGCGAGCAATCAGCCCCAGCATTTT
TRBV4-1	.	TRBD1	TRBJ1-2	CASSRMDRPDYGYTF	TGCGCCAGCAGCCGGATGGACAGGCCAGACTATGGCTACACCTTC
TRBV29-1	.	.	TRBJ1-3	CSVAGNGNTIYF	TGCAGCGTCGCTGGAAACGGAAACACCATATATTTT
TRBV7-2	.	.	TRBJ1-5	CASSSGLSEPQHF	TGTGCCAGCAGCTCCGGACTTTCGGAGCCCCAGCATTTT
TRBV7-2	.	TRBD1	TRBJ2-7	CASSLATGGARAYEQYF	TGTGCCAGCAGCTTGGCAACAGGGGGCGCGCGGGCCTACGAGCAGTACTTC
TRBV5-6	.	.	TRBJ2-5	CASTGTAAETQYF	TGTGCCAGCACCGGGACGGCTGCGGAGACCCAGTACTTC
TRBV7-9	.	TRBD2	TRBJ2-7	CASTRGASGTYEQYF	TGTGCCAGCACCCGAGGGGCTAGCGGGACCTACGAGCAGTACTTC
TRBV6-1	.	TRBD1	TRBJ2-2	CASSGTGGTGELFF	TGTGCCAGCAGCGGGACAGGGGGGACCGGGGAGCTGTTTTTT
TRBV10-2	.	TRBD2	TRBJ2-7	CASSPGLAGTRVYEQYF	TGCGCCAGCAGTCCGGGACTAGCGGGAACTAGGGTGTACGAGCAGTACTTC
TRBV28	.	TRBD1	TRBJ1-1	CASGHRGGTEAFF	TGTGCCAGCGGACACAGGGGAGGAACTGAAGCTTTCTTT
TRBV2	.	.	TRBJ2-7	CASSVSGPEQYF	TGTGCCAGCAGTGTTTCGGGCCCCGAGCAGTACTTC
TRBV19	.	.	TRBJ2-1	CASRAGYSYNEQFF	TGTGCCAGTAGGGCGGGGTACTCCTACAATGAGCAGTTCTTC
TRBV6-6	.	TRBD1	TRBJ2-7	CASRGTGSSYEQYF	TGTGCCAGCAGGGGGACAGGGAGCTCCTACGAGCAGTACTTC
TRBV7-8	.	TRBD1	TRBJ1-5	CASSRDRVVEGNQPQHF	TGTGCCAGCTCCCGGGACAGGGTCGTTGAAGGCAATCAGCCCCAGCATTTT
TRBV19	.	TRBD1	TRBJ2-7	CASRSQGAYEQYF	TGTGCCAGTAGGTCTCAGGGGGCGTACGAGCAGTACTTC
TRBV23-1	.	.	TRBJ2-3	CASSPKQGYLSTDTQYF	TGCGCCAGCAGTCCCAAACAGGGATACCTTAGCACAGATACGCAGTATTTT
TRBV19	.	TRBD1	TRBJ1-2	CASSVHAGTGRYGYTF	TGTGCCAGTAGTGTTCACGCCGGGACAGGCCGCTATGGCTACACCTTC
TRBV6-5	.	TRBD1	TRBJ1-2	CASRLGQGAYGYTF	TGTGCCAGCAGGCTCGGACAGGGGGCATATGGCTACACCTTC
TRBV18	.	.	TRBJ2-3	CASSPPGLTDTQYF	TGTGCCAGCTCACCACCGGGTTTAACAGATACGCAGTATTTT
TRBV9	.	TRBD2	TRBJ2-7	CASSGTSGLSYEQYF	TGTGCCAGCAGCGGCACTAGCGGCCTCTCCTACGAGCAGTACTTC
TRBV7-9	.	TRBD1	TRBJ2-5	CASSFGQGSQETQYF	TGTGCCAGCAGCTTTGGACAGGGGTCCCAAGAGACCCAGTACTTC
TRBV10-3	.	.	TRBJ2-6	CAISGLTDRANVLTF	TGTGCCATCAGTGGTTTAACGGACAGGGCCAACGTCCTGACTTTC
TRBV10-2	.	TRBD2	TRBJ2-7	CASSELAGGSAYEQYF	TGCGCCAGCAGTGAATTAGCGGGAGGGTCCGCCTACGAGCAGTACTTC
TRBV2	.	TRBD2	TRBJ2-7	CASSGTSGRAGEQYF	TGTGCCAGCAGCGGGACTAGCGGGAGGGCGGGGGAGCAGTACTTC
TRBV11-2	.	.	TRBJ2-2	CASSPGGWESNTGELFF	TGTGCCAGCAGCCCAGGGGGGTGGGAGTCGAACACCGGGGAGCTGTTTTTT
TRBV4-1	once	TRBD1	TRBJ1-5	CASSRRTGGPSNQPQHF	TGCGCCAGCAGCCGGAGGACAGGGGGCCCCAGCAATCAGCCCCAGCATTTT
TRBV4-2	.	TRBD2	TRBJ2-1	CASSQQLAGGSEQFF	TGTGCCAGCAGCCAACAACTAGCGGGAGGGTCTGAGCAGTTCTTC
TRBV5-8	.	TRBD1	TRBJ1-3	CASSLRQGASGNTIYF	TGTGCCAGCAGCTTGCGACAGGGGGCTTCTGGAAACACCATATATTTT
TRBV9	.	.	TRBJ2-3	CASSTGLRRTDTQYF	TGTGCCAGCAGCACGGGACTCCGCCGCACAGATACGCAGTATTTT
TRBV7-2	.	.	TRBJ2-7	CASSLVGEQGFEQYF	TGTGCCAGCAGCTTAGTGGGAGAGCAGGGATTCGAGCAGTACTTC
TRBV7-6	once	TRBD1	TRBJ2-7	CASSLNSDRGEQYF	TGTGCCAGCAGCTTAAATTCGGACAGGGGCGAGCAGTACTTC
TRBV27	.	.	TRBJ2-1	CASSLQESYNEQFF	TGTGCCAGCAGTTTACAGGAATCCTACAATGAGCAGTTCTTC
TRBV30	.	TRBD1	TRBJ2-3	CAWRDRGLDTQYF	TGTGCCTGGAGGGACAGGGGGTTGGATACGCAGTATTTT
TRBV19	.	.	TRBJ2-2	CASSPRVAGELFF	TGTGCCAGTAGTCCCAGGGTTGCCGGGGAGCTGTTTTTT
TRBV5-1	.	TRBD1	TRBJ1-5	CASSLQGASNQPQHF	TGCGCCAGCAGCCTACAGGGGGCGAGCAATCAGCCCCAGCATTTT
TRBV6-1	.	.	TRBJ1-1	CASTLPWAMNTEAFF	TGTGCCAGCACCCTACCGTGGGCTATGAACACTGAAGCTTTCTTT
TRBV18	.	TRBD1	TRBJ2-7	CASSPPGQGTYEQYF	TGTGCCAGCTCACCCCCGGGACAGGGGACCTACGAGCAGTACTTC
TRBV4-3	.	.	TRBJ2-2	CASSQDRTAGSGELFF	TGCGCCAGCAGCCAAGACAGGACAGCGGGTTCCGGGGAGCTGTTTTTT
TRBV18	once	TRBD1	TRBJ1-3	CASSRGTGADTIYF	TGTGCCAGCTCACGAGGGACAGGGGCAGACACCATATATTTT
TRBV6-6	once	.	TRBJ2-5	CASSQRDQETQYF	TGTGCCAGCAGTCAGCGGGACCAAGAGACCCAGTACTTC
TRBV19	.	.	TRBJ2-1	CASQTLDGGSYNEQFF	TGTGCCAGCCAGACCCTCGACGGGGGCTCCTACAATGAGCAGTTCTTC